The 17 T cell receptor beta chains presented below share a single source sample, sequenced in a study of sequential checkpoint blockade in melanoma. Treatment here: randomized to nivolumab then ipilimumab (arm A) or the reverse (arm B). Sequenced by immunoSEQ multiplex PCR; TCRdb stores in-frame clones only, minus some. The sample yields under 6,500 clones, 15% to 20% seen once. The sequencing here drew on tumor tissue (inferred from file names), taken from a patient given nivolumab and ipilimumab in sequence. All receptors come from a human donor with melanoma.

This clone appeared a few times. The chain has TRBV1 and TRBJ2-7; the D call in the table, TRBD2, was not verified against the DNA. TRBV1 is shown as a pseudogene. This CDR3 is 18 amino acids long. CDR3 nucleotide sequence: TGCGCCAGCAGCCAATTCCTAGCGGGGGATACTAGCTCCTACGAGCAGTACTTC. Translation: CASSQFLAGDTSSYEQYF.

This clone is classed as medium-sized. The genes are TRBV11-3 and TRBJ1-6, with 7 bases identical to TRBD1. CDR3 length: 15 amino acids. Germline V gives CDR1 SGHNT, CDR2 YENEEA. Trimming at V came to 4 bases and at J to 4 bases, leaving 4 bases not matched to a gene. The CDR3 region is CASSWGTVYNSPLHF. The CDR3 bases are TGTGCCAGCAGCTGGGGGACAGTGTATAATTCACCCCTCCACTTT.

This chain joins TRBV5-1 and TRBJ1-2; no clear D gene. The V gene lost 0 bases and the J gene lost 4 bases, with 10 bases spanning the gap. The V gene's germline CDR1 is SGHRS and CDR2 YFSETQ. This CDR3 comprises 14 residues. CDR3 nucleotide sequence: TGCGCCAGCAGCTTGGGTGAAGGGCCCTATGGCTACACCTTC. Protein product: CASSLGEGPYGYTF.

The V and J genes are TRBV6-8 and TRBJ1-2, with 8 bases identical to TRBD1. CDR1 and CDR2 (germline): MNHGY, SAAAGT. V was clipped by 5 bases and J by 4 bases; unmatched bases: 6. The CDR3 length is 14 residues. CDR3 sequence reads: CASSNRGRGYGYTF. For the CDR3, the DNA is TGTGCCAGCAGTAACAGGGGGAGAGGCTATGGCTACACCTTC.

The chain uses TRBV14 and TRBJ1-1; unclear D gene. The V end was cut by 4 bases, the J end by 3 bases, with 9 bases between. The CDR3 runs 13 residues. CDR1 and CDR2 (germline): SGHDN, FVKESK. CDR3 in DNA: TGTGCCAGCAGCCCCTATGGGTACACTGAAGCTTTCTTT. Translating gives CASSPYGYTEAFF.

This clone is medium-sized. The CDR3 sequence is CASSPRGVSDTQYF. The CDR3 coding sequence is TGTGCCAGCAGTCCCCGAGGGGTGTCCGATACGCAGTATTTT. The chain couples TRBV28 to TRBJ2-3, with D perhaps given as TRBD1 or TRBD2 (5 bases each). The length of the CDR3 is 14 residues. Deletions cut 5 bases from V and 6 bases from J, with 15 bases between. Germline V gene data show CDR1 as MDHEN and CDR2 as SYDVKM.

This clone qualifies as medium-sized. The genes are TRBV6-8 and TRBJ2-7; TRBD1 matches at 8 bases. The V gene's germline CDR1 is MNHGY and CDR2 SAAAGT. This CDR3 has 13 amino acids. The trim removed 6 bases at V and 7 bases at J, leaving 8 bases unmatched. The CDR3, as DNA: TGTGCCAGCAGCCTCGGACAGGGCCAAGAGCAGTACTTC. This sequence encodes CASSLGQGQEQYF.

Judged by abundance, this clone is medium-sized. The chain has TRBV11-3 and TRBJ2-5; 9 bases match TRBD2. Per the germline V gene, CDR1 is SGHNT and CDR2 is YENEEA. V shed 2 bases, J shed 5 bases, and the junction held 6 bases outside the gene matches. The CDR3 length is 15 residues. This CDR3 reads CASSLRTSDWETQYF. As DNA, the CDR3 is TGTGCCAGCAGCTTAAGGACTAGCGACTGGGAGACCCAGTACTTC.

The genes are TRBV6-8 and TRBJ2-7; 7 bases match TRBD1. With 4 bases clipped from V and 0 bases from J, the junction kept 6 bases outside the gene matches. From germline, CDR1 is MNHGY and CDR2 SAAAGT. The CDR3 is 15 amino acids. The CDR3 nucleotides read TGTGCCAGCAGTTCCCCGGGACAGCCCTCCTACGAGCAGTACTTC. It yields the protein CASSSPGQPSYEQYF.

The genes are TRBV9 and TRBJ2-5; tentative D call: TRBD1 (5 bases). Trimming removed 7 bases at V and 1 base at J, with 8 bases between. The CDR3 extends over 12 amino acids. Looked up from germline, CDR1 is SGDLS and CDR2 is YYNGEE. The CDR3 DNA sequence: TGTGCCAGCGCAGACAGCCAAGAGACCCAGTACTTC. Translated, it gives CASADSQETQYF.

This clone was observed at least ten times. This chain joins TRBV9 and TRBJ1-6, with D possibly being TRBD1 (5 bases). Germline V gives CDR1 SGDLS, CDR2 YYNGEE. The CDR3 runs 16 residues. The germline V and J ends were trimmed by 2 bases and 9 bases, with 18 bases remaining between them. CDR3 loop: CASSVSPDGGGSPLHF. CDR3 DNA: TGTGCCAGCAGCGTTAGCCCCGACGGGGGTGGTTCACCCCTCCACTTT. The variable domain in full, with the rest retrieved from reference TRBV9 and TRBJ1-6, is DSGVTQTPKHLITATGQRVTLRCSPRSGDLSVYWYQQSLDQGLQFLIQYYNGEERAKGNILERFSAQQFPDLHSELNLSSLELGDSALYFCASSVSPDGGGSPLHFGNGTRLTVT.

This clone has just a few counts. The chain recombines TRBV11-3 with TRBJ2-2; D perhaps matches TRBD2 (5 bases). CDR1 and CDR2 (germline): SGHNT, YENEEA. Trimming cost V 7 bases and J 6 bases, with 18 bases left between them. The CDR3 is made up of 15 amino acids. The CDR3 sequence is CASILGVTRAGELFF. In nucleotides, the CDR3 is TGTGCCAGCATCCTGGGAGTTACTAGGGCCGGGGAGCTGTTTTTT.

This chain uses TRBV11-3 with TRBJ2-1; D is perhaps TRBD1 (6 bases). The length of the CDR3 is 14 residues. CDR1 is SGHNT and CDR2 is YENEEA in the germline V gene. The germline V and J ends were trimmed by 3 bases and 8 bases, with 14 bases remaining between them. The CDR3: CASSLVGGRDEQFF. CDR3 nucleotides: TGTGCCAGCAGCTTGGTAGGGGGACGGGATGAGCAGTTCTTC.

V gene TRBV30 combines with J gene TRBJ1-4; D unresolved. V lost 2 bases and J lost 8, with 12 bases in between. CDR1 GTSNPN and CDR2 SVGIG come from the germline V gene (reference sequence). This CDR3 contains 13 residues. CDR3 sequence: CAWSFRKREKLFF. The CDR3 coding sequence is TGTGCCTGGAGTTTCCGAAAGAGGGAAAAACTGTTTTTT. Full variable domain (missing parts from reference TRBV30 and TRBJ1-4): SQTIHQWPATLVQPVGSPLSLECTVEGTSNPNLYWYRQAAGRGLQLLFYSVGIGQISSEVPQNLSASRPQDRQFILSSKKLLLSDSGFYLCAWSFRKREKLFFGSGTQLSVL.

This rearrangement joins TRBV14 to TRBJ1-3; D ambiguous. The CDR3 covers 13 residues. Per the germline V gene, CDR1 is SGHDN and CDR2 is FVKESK. Deletions cut 6 bases from V and 0 bases from J, with 6 bases between. The CDR3 loop is CASRPLSGNTIYF. CDR3 coding DNA: TGTGCCAGCAGGCCCCTCTCTGGAAACACCATATATTTT.

A remark on this clone: At one end the junction does not follow the germline gene, possibly because of a read error. The chain employs TRBV11-3 and TRBJ2-7; D is undetermined. Germline V gene lookup returns CDR1 SGHNT and CDR2 YENEEA. This CDR3 contains 15 residues. CDR3 amino acids: CARSLTDGFSDEQYF. The CDR3 bases are TGTGCCAGAAGCTTAACCGACGGATTCTCCGACGAGCAGTACTTC.

The chain uses TRBV19 and TRBJ1-2, with D possibly being TRBD1 (5 bases). This CDR3 region has 14 residues. Per germline, CDR1 LNHDA and CDR2 SQIVND (reference sequence). V lost 5 bases and J lost 7, with 17 bases in between. CDR3 DNA sequence: TGTGCCAGTAGTTTCCAACCAGGGTCGCTTGGCTACACCTTC. Translated: CASSFQPGSLGYTF.